This T cell receptor beta chain was recorded in a study of identical twins. Study-wide results and limits: Modelling approaches yielded underestimates of out-of-frame TCR alpha sharing between monozygotic twins.

As regards this clonotype: The antigen remains undetermined.

V dropped 2 bases and J dropped 3; count of bases not matched to a gene: 12. This CDR3 comprises 18 residues. CDR1 and CDR2 from the germline V gene are SGHVS and FQNEAQ. With template switching, a universal primer site was added, and the cDNA carried unique molecular identifiers. TCRdb re-analysed the 5' RACE reads in MiXCR, keeping a single row per CDR3 protein. Of hundreds of thousands of distinct CDR3 sequences in the sample, 12% were seen once. Every donor was a healthy Caucasian. The same data also contributed to another study, on yellow fever vaccine responses in identical twins.

The chain uses TRBV7-8 and TRBJ2-1; TRBD2 matches 8 bases. The sequencing sample was made of CD8+ T cells sorted from blood. This clonotype originated in a young woman in good health. CDR3 in amino acids: CASSLSSVGGRSYNEQFF. CDR3 coding DNA: TGTGCCAGCAGCTTATCGTCGGTGGGCGGGAGGAGCTACAATGAGCAGTTCTTC.